The source of this T cell receptor beta chain is a study of cytomegalovirus exposure and HLA in healthy donors. PCR employed 60 Vbeta and 13 Jbeta primers. TCRdb's table, derived via immunoSEQ multiplex PCR, lists solely in-frame clones and lacks some. The table records some 150,000 clones, about 80% of them present only once. Study-wide points: As a later analysis revealed, most CMV-associated TCR beta chains appeared HLA-restricted. Using a false discovery rate of 0.05, a later analysis showed that 16,951 TCR beta sequences were associated with HLA alleles.

V lost 0 bases to trimming and J lost 2 bases, with 5 bases between them. The CDR3 is 13 residues long. Germline V gives CDR1 SGHTA, CDR2 FQGNSA. Worth noting for this clone: What it binds is unknown.

The clonotype was recovered from a woman in her forties or fifties in good health and CMV-seronegative. V is TRBV7-2 and J is TRBJ2-7; no firm D call. The sequenced sample consisted of PBMCs. The CDR3 DNA is TGTGCCAGCAGCTTAGCGGCGGCCTACGAGCAGTACTTC. Its translation is CASSLAAAYEQYF.